The clone carrying this T cell receptor (beta chain) was detected only a few times. Its antigen is not identified. This record comes from a study of beta chain features in type 1 diabetes. Study at large: Age, gender, cell numbers and subset yield matched between patients and controls. Study outcomes and limitations: Using cDNA template may skew counts toward highly expressing activated cells. Patients showed naive, central memory and Treg TCRB repertoires that appeared more similar than those of healthy donors. Patients with type 1 diabetes showed fewer VDJ junction insertions and more deletions.

The germline CDR1 and CDR2 sequences are LGHNA and YNFKEQ. The CDR3 length is 17 residues. Trimming removed 1 base at V and 0 bases at J, with 13 bases between. The authors reverse transcribed all of the isolated RNA, so sequencing captured expressed TCRB transcripts. Only in-frame clones appear in the TCRdb table, and some are missing; sequencing was by immunoSEQ multiplex PCR. This table holds under 300,000 clones, 7% to 9% found once. The chain couples TRBV4-2 to TRBJ2-1; D gene ambiguous. The receptor was derived from a woman between 18 and 29 years old in good health. The sample was central memory CD4+ T cells from blood. CDR3 loop: CASSQGGSRISYNEQFF. DNA for the CDR3: TGTGCCAGCAGCCAAGGTGGCAGCAGAATCTCCTACAATGAGCAGTTCTTC.